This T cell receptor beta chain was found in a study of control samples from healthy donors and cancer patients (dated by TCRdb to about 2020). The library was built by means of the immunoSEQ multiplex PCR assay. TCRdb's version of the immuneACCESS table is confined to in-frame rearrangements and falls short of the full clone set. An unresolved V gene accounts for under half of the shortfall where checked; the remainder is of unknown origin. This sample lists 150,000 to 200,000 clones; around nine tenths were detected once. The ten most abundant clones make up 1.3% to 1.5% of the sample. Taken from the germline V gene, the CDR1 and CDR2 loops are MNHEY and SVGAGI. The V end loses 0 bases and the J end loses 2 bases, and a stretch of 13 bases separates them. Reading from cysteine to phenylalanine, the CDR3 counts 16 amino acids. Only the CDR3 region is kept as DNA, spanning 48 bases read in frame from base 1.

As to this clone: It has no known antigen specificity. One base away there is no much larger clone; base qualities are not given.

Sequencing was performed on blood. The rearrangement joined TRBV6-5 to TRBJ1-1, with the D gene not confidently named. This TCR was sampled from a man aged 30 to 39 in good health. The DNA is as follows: TGTGCCAGCAGTTACTCTTGGGGAGCGAGTAACACTGAAGCTTTCTTT. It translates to CASSYSWGASNTEAFF.